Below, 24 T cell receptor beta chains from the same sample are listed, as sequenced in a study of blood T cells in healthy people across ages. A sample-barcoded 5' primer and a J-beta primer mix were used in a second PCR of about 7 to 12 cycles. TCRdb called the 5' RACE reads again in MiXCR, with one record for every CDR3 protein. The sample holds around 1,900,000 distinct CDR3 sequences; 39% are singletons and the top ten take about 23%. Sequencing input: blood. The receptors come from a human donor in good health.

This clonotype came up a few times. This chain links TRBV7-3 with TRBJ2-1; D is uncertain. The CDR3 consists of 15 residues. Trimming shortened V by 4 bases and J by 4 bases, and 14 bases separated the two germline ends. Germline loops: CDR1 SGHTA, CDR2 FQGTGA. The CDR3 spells CASSSTDALYNEQFF. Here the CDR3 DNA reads TGTGCCAGCAGCTCGACCGACGCTTTATACAATGAGCAGTTCTTC.

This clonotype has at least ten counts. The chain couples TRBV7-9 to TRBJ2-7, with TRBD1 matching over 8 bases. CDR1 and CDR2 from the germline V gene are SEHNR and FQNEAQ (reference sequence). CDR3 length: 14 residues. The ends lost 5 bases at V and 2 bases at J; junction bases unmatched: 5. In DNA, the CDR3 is TGTGCCAGCAGCCCCCGGGACAGGACCTACGAGCAGTACTTC. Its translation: CASSPRDRTYEQYF.

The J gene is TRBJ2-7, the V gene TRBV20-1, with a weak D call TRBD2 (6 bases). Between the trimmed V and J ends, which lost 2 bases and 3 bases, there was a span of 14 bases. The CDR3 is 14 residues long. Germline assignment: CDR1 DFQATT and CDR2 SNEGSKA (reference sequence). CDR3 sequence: CSARLADYLYEQYF. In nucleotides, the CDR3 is TGCAGTGCTAGATTAGCGGACTACCTCTACGAGCAGTACTTC.

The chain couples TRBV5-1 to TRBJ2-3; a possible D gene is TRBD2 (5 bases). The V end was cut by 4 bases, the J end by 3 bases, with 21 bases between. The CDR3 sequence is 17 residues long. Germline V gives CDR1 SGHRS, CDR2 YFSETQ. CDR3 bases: TGCGCCAGCAGCCTTCCAGCGTCGCCCCGCGGGACAGATACGCAGTATTTT. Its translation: CASSLPASPRGTDTQYF.

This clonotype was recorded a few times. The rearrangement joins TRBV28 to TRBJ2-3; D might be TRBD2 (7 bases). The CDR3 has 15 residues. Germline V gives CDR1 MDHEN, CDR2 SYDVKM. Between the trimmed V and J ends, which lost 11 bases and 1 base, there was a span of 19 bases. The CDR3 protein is CAASRGASGTDTQYF. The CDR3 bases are TGTGCCGCCTCCCGGGGGGCATCGGGCACAGATACGCAGTATTTT. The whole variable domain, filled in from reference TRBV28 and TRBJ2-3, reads DVKVTQSSRYLVKRTGEKVFLECVQDMDHENMFWYRQDPGLGLRLIYFSYDVKMKEKGDIPEGYSVSREKKERFSLILESASTNQTSMYLCAASRGASGTDTQYFGPGTRLTVL.

DNA for the CDR3: TGCGCCAGCAGCAGGTCCCCCTGGGGACAGGGTAACGAGCAGTACTTC. It specifies CASSRSPWGQGNEQYF. V usage is TRBV5-1 and J usage is TRBJ2-7; 9 bases are shared with TRBD1. Germline-derived CDR1 and CDR2 are SGHRS and YFSETQ. The V segment lost 4 bases and the J segment 5 bases; nucleotides outside the gene matches: 13. The length of the CDR3 is 16 residues.

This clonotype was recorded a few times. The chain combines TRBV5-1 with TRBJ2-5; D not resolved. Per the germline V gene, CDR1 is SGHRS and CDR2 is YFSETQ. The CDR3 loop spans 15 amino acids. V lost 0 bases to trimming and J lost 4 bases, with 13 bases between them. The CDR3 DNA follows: TGCGCCAGCAGCTTGGCAATGACCACGAGAGAGACCCAGTACTTC. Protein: CASSLAMTTRETQYF.

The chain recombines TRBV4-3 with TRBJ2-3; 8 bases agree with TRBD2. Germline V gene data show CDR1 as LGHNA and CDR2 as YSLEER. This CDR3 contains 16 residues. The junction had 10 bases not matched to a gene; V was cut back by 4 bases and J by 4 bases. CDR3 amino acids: CASSPGTSQSADTQYF. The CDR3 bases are TGCGCCAGCAGCCCTGGGACTAGTCAGTCCGCAGATACGCAGTATTTT.

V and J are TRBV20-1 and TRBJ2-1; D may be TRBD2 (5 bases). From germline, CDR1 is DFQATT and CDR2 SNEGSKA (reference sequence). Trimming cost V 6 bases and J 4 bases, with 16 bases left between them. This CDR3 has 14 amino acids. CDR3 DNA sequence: TGCAGTGCCGAGGGTCCAAGCCCATACAATGAGCAGTTCTTC. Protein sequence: CSAEGPSPYNEQFF.

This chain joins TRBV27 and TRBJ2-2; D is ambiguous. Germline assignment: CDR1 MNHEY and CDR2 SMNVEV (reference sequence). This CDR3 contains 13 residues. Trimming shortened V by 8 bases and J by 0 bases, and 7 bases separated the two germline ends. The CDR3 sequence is CASYRSNTGELFF. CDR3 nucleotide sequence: TGTGCCAGCTACCGATCGAACACCGGGGAGCTGTTTTTT.

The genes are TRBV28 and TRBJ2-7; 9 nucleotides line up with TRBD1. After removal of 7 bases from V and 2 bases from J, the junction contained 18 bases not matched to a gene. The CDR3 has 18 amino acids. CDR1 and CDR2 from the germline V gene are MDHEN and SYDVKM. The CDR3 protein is CASTSPGQGSLPPYEQYF. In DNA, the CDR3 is TGTGCCAGCACGTCCCCGGGACAGGGATCGCTCCCACCCTACGAGCAGTACTTC.

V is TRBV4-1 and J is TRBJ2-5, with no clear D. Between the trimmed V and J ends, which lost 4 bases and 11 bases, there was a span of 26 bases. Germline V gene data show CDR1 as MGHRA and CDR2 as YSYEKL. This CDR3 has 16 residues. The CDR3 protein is CASSPDPSELSNEQYF. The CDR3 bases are TGCGCCAGCAGCCCGGACCCTTCGGAACTTTCTAATGAGCAGTACTTC.

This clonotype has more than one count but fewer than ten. The CDR3 loop is CASGQGVLNTEAFF. Here the CDR3 DNA reads TGTGCTAGTGGACAAGGGGTATTGAACACTGAAGCTTTCTTT. V usage is TRBV12-5 and J usage is TRBJ1-1, with a tentative D call TRBD1 (5 bases). V lost 6 bases to trimming and J lost 0 bases, with 11 bases between them. The length of the CDR3 is 14 residues. Germline values: CDR1 LGHNT, CDR2 FRNRAP.

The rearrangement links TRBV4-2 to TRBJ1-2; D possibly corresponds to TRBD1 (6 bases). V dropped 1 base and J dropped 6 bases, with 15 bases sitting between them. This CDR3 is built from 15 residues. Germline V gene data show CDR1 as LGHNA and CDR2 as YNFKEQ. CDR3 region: CASSQVGRGRHGYTF. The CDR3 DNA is TGTGCCAGCAGCCAAGTCGGTCGGGGGCGTCATGGCTACACCTTC.

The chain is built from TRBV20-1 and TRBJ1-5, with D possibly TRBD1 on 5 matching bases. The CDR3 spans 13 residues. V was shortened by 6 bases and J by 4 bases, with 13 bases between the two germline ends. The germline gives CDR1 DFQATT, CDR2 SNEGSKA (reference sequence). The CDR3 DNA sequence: TGCAGTGCCCGAGGGGTTTTTAATCAGCCCCAGCATTTT. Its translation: CSARGVFNQPQHF.

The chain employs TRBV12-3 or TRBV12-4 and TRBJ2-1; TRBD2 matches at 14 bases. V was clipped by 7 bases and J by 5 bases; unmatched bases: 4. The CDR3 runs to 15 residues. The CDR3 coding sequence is TGTGCCAGCACCAGGGGACTAGCGGGGGACAATGAGCAGTTCTTC. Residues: CASTRGLAGDNEQFF.

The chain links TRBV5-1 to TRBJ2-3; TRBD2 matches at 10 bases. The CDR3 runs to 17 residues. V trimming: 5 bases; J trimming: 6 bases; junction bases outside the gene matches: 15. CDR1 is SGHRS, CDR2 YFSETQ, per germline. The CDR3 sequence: CASSYQGAGTSVDTQYF. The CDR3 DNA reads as TGCGCCAGCAGTTATCAAGGAGCCGGGACTAGCGTGGATACGCAGTATTTT. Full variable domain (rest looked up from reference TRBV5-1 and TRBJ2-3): KAGVTQTPRYLIKTRGQQVTLSCSPISGHRSVSWYQQTPGQGLQFLFEYFSETQRNKGNFPGRFSGRQFSNSRSEMNVSTLELGDSALYLCASSYQGAGTSVDTQYFGPGTRLTVL.

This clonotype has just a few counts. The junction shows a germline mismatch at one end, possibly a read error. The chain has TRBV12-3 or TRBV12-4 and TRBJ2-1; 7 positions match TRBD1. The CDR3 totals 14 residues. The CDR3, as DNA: TGTGCCAACAGTCTGACCCCACAGGGGAATGAGCAGTTCTTC. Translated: CANSLTPQGNEQFF.

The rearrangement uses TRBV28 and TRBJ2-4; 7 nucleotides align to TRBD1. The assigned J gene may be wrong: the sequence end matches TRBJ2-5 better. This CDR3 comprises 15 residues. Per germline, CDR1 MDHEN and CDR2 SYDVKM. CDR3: CASSLDGQEKETQYF. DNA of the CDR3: TGTGCCAGCAGTTTGGATGGACAGGAGAAAGAGACCCAGTACTTC.

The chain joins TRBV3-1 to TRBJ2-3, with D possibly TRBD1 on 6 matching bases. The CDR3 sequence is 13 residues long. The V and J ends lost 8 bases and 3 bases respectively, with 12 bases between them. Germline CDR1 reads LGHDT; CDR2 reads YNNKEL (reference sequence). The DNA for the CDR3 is TGTGCCAGCTGCGACACAGGGACAGATACGCAGTATTTT. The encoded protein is CASCDTGTDTQYF.

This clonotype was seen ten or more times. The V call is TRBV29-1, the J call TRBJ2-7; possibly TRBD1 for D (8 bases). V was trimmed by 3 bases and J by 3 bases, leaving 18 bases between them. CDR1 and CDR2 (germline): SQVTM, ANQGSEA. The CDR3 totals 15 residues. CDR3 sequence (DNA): TGCAGCGTTGAGGGTACACAGGGGGACTACTACGAGCAGTACTTC. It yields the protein CSVEGTQGDYYEQYF.

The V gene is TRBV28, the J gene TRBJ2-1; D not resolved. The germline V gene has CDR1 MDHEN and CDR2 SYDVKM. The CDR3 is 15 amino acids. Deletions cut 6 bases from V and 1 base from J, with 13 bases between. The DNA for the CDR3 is TGTGCCAGCAGGCCCGGTTTTTTTTCCTACAATGAGCAGTTCTTC. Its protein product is CASRPGFFSYNEQFF.

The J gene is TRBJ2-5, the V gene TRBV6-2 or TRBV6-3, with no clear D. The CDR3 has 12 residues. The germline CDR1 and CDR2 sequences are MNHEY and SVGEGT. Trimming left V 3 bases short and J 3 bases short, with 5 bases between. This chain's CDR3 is CASSYNEETQYF. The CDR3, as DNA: TGTGCCAGCAGTTATAATGAAGAGACCCAGTACTTC.

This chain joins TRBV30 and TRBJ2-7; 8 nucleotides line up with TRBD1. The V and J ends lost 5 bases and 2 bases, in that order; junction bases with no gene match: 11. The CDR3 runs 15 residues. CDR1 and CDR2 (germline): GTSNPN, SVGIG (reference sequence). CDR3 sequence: CAWAKDRGSAYEQYF. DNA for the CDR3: TGTGCCTGGGCTAAAGACAGGGGATCAGCCTACGAGCAGTACTTC.